The 18 T cell receptor beta chains in this list originate from one sample, sequenced in a study of identical twins. TCRdb redid the calling of the 5' RACE reads with MiXCR, one entry per CDR3 protein. The table has about 730,000 distinct CDR3 sequences, 20% to 25% seen once. The sample was also reused in another study, on T cells expressing NK-cell markers.

Material for sequencing was PBMCs. The receptors derive from a young woman in good health.

The CDR3 region is CASSLNTGQTYEQYF. The CDR3 nucleotides are TGCGCCAGCAGCTTAAACACGGGACAGACCTACGAGCAGTACTTC. The J gene is TRBJ2-7, the V gene TRBV5-1; TRBD1 matches 7 bases. CDR3 length: 15 amino acids. V was pared by 2 bases and J by 2 bases, with 7 bases of the junction left unmatched. Per the germline V gene, CDR1 is SGHRS and CDR2 is YFSETQ.

This clonotype has a count of ten or more. V and J are TRBV7-9 and TRBJ2-3; TRBD2 aligns across 11 bases. CDR1 SEHNR and CDR2 FQNEAQ come from the germline V gene (reference sequence). This CDR3 has 14 residues. V shed 6 bases and J 6 bases; nucleotides not matched to a gene: 5. CDR3 sequence: CASSLAGGGDTQYF. The CDR3 DNA is TGTGCCAGCAGTCTAGCGGGGGGAGGGGATACGCAGTATTTT.

The chain links TRBV5-1 to TRBJ2-3; 7 bases line up with TRBD1. There are 13 residues in the CDR3. CDR1 and CDR2 (germline): SGHRS, YFSETQ. After removal of 3 bases from V and 5 bases from J, the junction contained 3 bases not matched to a gene. CDR3 sequence: CASSSNRGDTQYF. CDR3 nucleotides: TGCGCCAGCAGCTCCAACAGGGGAGATACGCAGTATTTT.

The chain has TRBV18 and TRBJ2-6; D unresolved. V lost 3 bases, J lost 1 base, and 7 bases lay in between. CDR3 size: 15 residues. Germline CDR1 is KGHSH and CDR2 is LQKENI. The CDR3 reads CASSPRASGANVLTF. Here the CDR3 DNA reads TGTGCCAGCTCACCCAGAGCGTCTGGGGCCAACGTCCTGACTTTC.

Comment on this clonotype: This CDR3 is missing its conserved last phenylalanine or tryptophan, likely due to a read error. The V and J genes are TRBV19 and TRBJ2-1; 9 nucleotides align to TRBD2. V dropped 5 bases and J dropped 5; count of bases not matched to a gene: 4. Per the germline V gene, CDR1 is LNHDA and CDR2 is SQIVND (reference sequence). CDR3 length: 14 residues. CDR3 coding DNA: TGTGCCAGTAGTCCTGCGGGGGGGCACAATGAGCAGTTCTCC. Its translation: CASSPAGGHNEQFS.

Remarks on this clonotype: A much larger clone sits a single nucleotide away, making a read error possible. This chain links TRBV12-3 or TRBV12-4 with TRBJ2-5, with TRBD2 as a possible D gene (6 bases). V lost 8 bases to trimming and J lost 2 bases, with 12 bases between them. CDR3 length: 13 residues. The CDR3 DNA reads as TGTGCCAGCCCGGGGGACCTGCAAGAGACCCAGTACTTC. Encoded protein: CASPGDLQETQYF.

The chain joins TRBV2 to TRBJ2-6; D gene unclear. Germline CDR1 and CDR2: SNHLY and FYNNEI. With 4 bases removed from V and 0 bases from J, the gap between germline ends came to 4 bases. This CDR3 region has 14 residues. CDR3: CASSANSGANVLTF. The CDR3 DNA reads TGTGCCAGCAGTGCGAACTCTGGGGCCAACGTCCTGACTTTC.

The gene calls are TRBV9 and TRBJ2-1, with TRBD2 matching 7 bases. The V and J ends lost 4 bases and 0 bases, in that order; junction bases with no gene match: 4. The CDR3 extends over 15 amino acids. Germline lookup yields CDR1 SGDLS and CDR2 YYNGEE. This chain's CDR3 is CASSPGLTSYNEQFF. CDR3 nucleotides: TGTGCCAGCAGCCCGGGACTAACCTCCTACAATGAGCAGTTCTTC.

This clonotype was seen repeatedly, ten times or more. The CDR3 reads CASSYSVERTSGNTIYF. The CDR3 DNA sequence: TGTGCCAGCAGTTACTCGGTGGAGAGGACGTCTGGAAACACCATATATTTT. This chain links TRBV6-2 or TRBV6-3 with TRBJ1-3; no reliable D call. Germline CDR1 reads MNHEY; CDR2 reads SVGEGT. V was pared by 0 bases and J by 1 base, with 13 bases between. The CDR3 has 17 amino acids.

Many counts were recorded for this clonotype. The CDR3 nucleotides are TGTGCCAGCGGCCCCAGGGACGAGCAGTACTTC. Protein sequence: CASGPRDEQYF. J is TRBJ2-7 and V is TRBV9, with a possible D match to TRBD1 (5 bases). The CDR3 is 11 amino acids. Per germline, CDR1 SGDLS and CDR2 YYNGEE. V lost 7 bases and J 5 bases, leaving 10 bases between the germline ends. Filled out from reference TRBV9 and TRBJ2-7, the complete variable domain reads DSGVTQTPKHLITATGQRVTLRCSPRSGDLSVYWYQQSLDQGLQFLIQYYNGEERAKGNILERFSAQQFPDLHSELNLSSLELGDSALYFCASGPRDEQYFGPGTRLTVT.

This clonotype was seen a few times. The chain links TRBV29-1 to TRBJ1-1; D is unresolved. This CDR3 has 11 residues. Germline loops: CDR1 SQVTM, CDR2 ANQGSEA. Trimming shortened V by 6 bases and J by 7 bases, and 12 bases separated the two germline ends. The DNA of the CDR3 is TGCAGCGTCGTTGTAATGAGTGAAGCTTTCTTT. It codes for CSVVVMSEAFF.

V is TRBV27 and J is TRBJ2-1, with 8 bases lining up with TRBD1. V shed 3 bases and J 4 bases; nucleotides not matched to a gene: 11. The CDR3 is 17 residues long. Germline V gene data show CDR1 as MNHEY and CDR2 as SMNVEV (reference sequence). The CDR3 reads CASSLIWQGADYNEQFF. CDR3 nucleotides: TGTGCCAGCAGTTTGATTTGGCAGGGGGCCGATTACAATGAGCAGTTCTTC.

This clonotype was seen only a few times. This rearrangement joins TRBV4-3 to TRBJ2-3; D is uncertain. CDR1 and CDR2 (germline): LGHNA, YSLEER. The CDR3 sequence is 14 residues long. The CDR3 protein is CSTGRTAGTDTQYF. The DNA for the CDR3 is TGCTCCACGGGTCGCACCGCTGGGACAGATACGCAGTATTTT.

The J gene is TRBJ2-3, the V gene TRBV20-1, with 8 bases aligning to TRBD1. This CDR3 spans 17 amino acids. V gave up 0 bases and J gave up 2 bases; unmatched junction bases: 10. The V gene's germline CDR1 is DFQATT and CDR2 SNEGSKA (reference sequence). The CDR3 spells CSARDMDRAHITDTQYF. The CDR3 coding sequence is TGCAGTGCTAGAGATATGGACAGGGCCCATATCACAGATACGCAGTATTTT.

The gene calls are TRBV5-6 and TRBJ2-1; TRBD2 aligns across 8 bases. This CDR3 is built from 15 residues. The V and J ends lost 4 bases and 2 bases, in that order; junction bases with no gene match: 5. Per the germline V gene, CDR1 is SGHDT and CDR2 is YYEEEE. The CDR3 nucleotides read TGTGCCAGCAGCACCCGGGGGGGCGCCTACAATGAGCAGTTCTTC. Encoded protein: CASSTRGGAYNEQFF.

This clonotype appeared a single time. The V and J genes are TRBV27 and TRBJ2-1, with TRBD1 matching over 8 bases. The CDR3 is 16 residues long. Losses at the gene ends were 6 bases for V and 12 bases for J; bases not matched to a gene: 19. Germline CDR1 is MNHEY and CDR2 is SMNVEV (reference sequence). CDR3 amino acids: CASSRTGISAGLGQFF. The DNA of the CDR3 is TGTGCCAGCAGCCGGACAGGGATATCAGCGGGTCTGGGGCAGTTCTTC.

This sequence joins TRBV20-1 and TRBJ2-2; 10 bases match TRBD2. The ends lost 5 bases at V and 0 bases at J; junction bases unmatched: 3. The CDR3 length is 15 residues. In germline, CDR1 is DFQATT, CDR2 SNEGSKA (reference sequence). Here the CDR3 DNA reads TGCAGTGCTGAACTAGCGGGGACGAACACCGGGGAGCTGTTTTTT. It specifies CSAELAGTNTGELFF.

As to this clonotype: Possible read error: a much larger clone is one base away. This sequence joins TRBV29-1 and TRBJ2-7, with D unresolved. The germline gives CDR1 SQVTM, CDR2 ANQGSEA. The CDR3 contains 14 residues. V gave up 3 bases and J gave up 2 bases, with 14 bases separating them. The CDR3 loop reads CSVEAKGLPYEQYF. The CDR3 region has the DNA TGCAGCGTTGAGGCGAAAGGGCTCCCCTACGAGCAGTACTTC.